The 8 T cell receptor beta chains in this list originate from one sample, sequenced in a study of blood T cell repertoires in COVID-19. Profiling relied on immunoSEQ multiplex PCR, and the TCRdb table lists in-frame clones only, not all of them. The data show approximately 280,000 clones, 80% to 90% seen once. Sample: peripheral blood. The origin of the receptors is a woman aged 70-85 years with acute or convalescent COVID-19.

V is TRBV11-3 and J is TRBJ2-7; 8 positions agree with TRBD2. V lost 5 bases and J lost 7; bases outside the gene matches: 13. Germline V gene sequence: CDR1 SGHNT, CDR2 YENEEA. This CDR3 is built from 15 residues. The CDR3 DNA reads as TGTGCCAGCAGCCCGAGGGGGACTAGTGTCGGTGAGCAGTACTTC. Translation: CASSPRGTSVGEQYF.

V gene TRBV7-2 combines with J gene TRBJ1-1; possibly TRBD1 for D (6 bases). Germline CDR1 SGHTA, CDR2 FQGNSA. The CDR3 totals 16 residues. V lost 4 bases and J 5 bases, leaving 20 bases between the germline ends. This CDR3 is CASSSEVGGGWTEAFF. In nucleotides, the CDR3 is TGTGCCAGCAGCTCAGAGGTAGGGGGTGGTTGGACTGAAGCTTTCTTT.

The J gene is TRBJ2-1, the V gene TRBV5-1; 8 bases map to TRBD2. Germline CDR1 reads SGHRS; CDR2 reads YFSETQ. This CDR3 has 15 amino acids. The V and J ends lost 0 bases and 5 bases, in that order; junction bases with no gene match: 4. The CDR3 spells CASSLVVAGNNEQFF. The DNA for the CDR3 is TGCGCCAGCAGCTTGGTAGTAGCGGGAAACAATGAGCAGTTCTTC.

The chain joins TRBV5-1 to TRBJ1-2; possible D gene TRBD1, 6 bases. The CDR3 runs 14 residues. Germline-derived CDR1 and CDR2 are SGHRS and YFSETQ. V lost 4 bases to trimming and J lost 2 bases, with 12 bases between them. The CDR3 coding sequence is TGCGCCAGCAGCCGCGGCACAGGGAACTATGGCTACACCTTC. Encoded protein: CASSRGTGNYGYTF.

The chain carries TRBV6-6 and TRBJ1-2; 11 positions agree with TRBD1. CDR3 size: 15 residues. Germline V gene sequence: CDR1 MNHNY, CDR2 SVGAGI (reference sequence). The ends lost 5 bases at V and 2 bases at J; junction bases unmatched: 4. This chain's CDR3 is CASSPGQGANYGYTF. The CDR3 DNA reads as TGTGCCAGCAGTCCTGGACAGGGGGCCAACTATGGCTACACCTTC.

The rearrangement joins TRBV2 to TRBJ2-5, with TRBD2 matching 14 bases. Germline loops: CDR1 SNHLY, CDR2 FYNNEI. V shed 6 bases, J shed 4 bases, and the junction held 7 bases outside the gene matches. The length of the CDR3 is 16 residues. For the CDR3, the DNA is TGTGCCAGCAGAGGACTAGCGGGGGGCCGCCGAGAGACCCAGTACTTC. The encoded protein is CASRGLAGGRRETQYF.

J is TRBJ2-1 and V is TRBV2; 9 nucleotides match TRBD2. Trimming cost V 3 bases and J 5 bases; bases outside gene matches: 2. The CDR3 length is 14 residues. The V gene's germline CDR1 is SNHLY and CDR2 FYNNEI. CDR3 loop: CASSEIAGDNEQFF. The DNA for the CDR3 is TGTGCCAGCAGTGAGATAGCGGGGGACAATGAGCAGTTCTTC.

The chain uses TRBV5-4 and TRBJ1-2, with D perhaps matching TRBD1 (6 bases). Trimming took off 0 bases at V and 7 bases at J, with 16 bases between the two ends. The CDR3 loop spans 15 amino acids. Germline CDR1 reads SGHNT; CDR2 reads YYREEE (reference sequence). CDR3 protein: CASSLVGGRGFGYTF. CDR3 bases: TGTGCCAGCAGCTTGGTTGGGGGCAGGGGCTTTGGCTACACCTTC.